Listed below are T cell receptor beta chains from one sample, sequenced in a study of T-cell reconstitution after alpha-beta-depleted transplantation in children. MiXCR was run by TCRdb on the PCR reads, yielding one entry per CDR3 protein. Here the sample spans about 350,000 distinct CDR3 sequences, more than 10% being singletons. The sequenced sample was PBMCs, obtained from the stem cell graft. All receptors come from a human donor who donated a stem cell graft to a child with Fanconi anemia. Each CDR3 is given with its conserved first and last residue. The D gene is left open where the match is weak. Some rows have no size entry. The others give once, few or many, or a class for an expanded clone.

d_gene	j_gene	abundance	v_gene	CDR3aa	CDR3nt
TRBD2	TRBJ2-3	many	TRBV5-5	CASSPEASGDTDTQYF	TGTGCCAGCAGTCCCGAGGCTAGCGGGGACACAGATACGCAGTATTTT
TRBD1	TRBJ2-1	many	TRBV9	CASSFGTGSYNEQFF	TGTGCCAGCAGCTTCGGGACAGGGTCCTACAATGAGCAGTTCTTC
TRBD1	TRBJ2-1	many	TRBV3-1	CASSQGVTGVSYNEQFF	TGTGCCAGCAGCCAAGGGGTGACAGGGGTCTCCTACAATGAGCAGTTCTTC
TRBD1	TRBJ2-7	many	TRBV6-2/TRBV6-3	CASTTGGYEQYF	TGTGCCAGCACTACAGGGGGGTATGAGCAGTACTTC
-	TRBJ2-3	few	TRBV7-3	CASSSDPADTQYF	TGTGCCAGCAGCTCCGACCCTGCAGATACGCAGTATTTT
TRBD1	TRBJ2-2	-	TRBV6-5	CASSLGDRVAGELFF	TGTGCCAGCAGTTTGGGGGACAGGGTGGCCGGGGAGCTGTTTTTT
TRBD1	TRBJ1-4	-	TRBV5-1	CASSFGTGNEKLFF	TGCGCCAGCAGCTTTGGGACAGGGAATGAAAAACTGTTTTTT
TRBD2	TRBJ2-5	-	TRBV5-1	CASSLVSGGGLETQYF	TGCGCCAGCAGCTTGGTCTCCGGCGGGGGTCTAGAGACCCAGTACTTC
TRBD1	TRBJ2-3	-	TRBV10-1	CASATGGTTDTQYF	TGCGCCAGCGCAACAGGGGGCACCACAGATACGCAGTATTTT
-	TRBJ2-5	-	TRBV29-1	CSGSSGSGETQYF	TGCAGCGGTAGTTCGGGGAGCGGAGAGACCCAGTACTTC
-	TRBJ1-6	-	TRBV5-5	CASSSNNSPLHF	TGTGCCAGCAGCTCGAATAATTCACCCCTCCACTTT
TRBD1	TRBJ1-4	many	TRBV30	CAWSDWQGEFGKLFF	TGTGCCTGGAGTGATTGGCAGGGGGAGTTCGGAAAACTGTTTTTT
-	TRBJ2-7	many	TRBV20-1	CSAQRQGPFSYEQYF	TGCAGTGCACAGAGGCAGGGGCCCTTCTCCTACGAGCAGTACTTC
TRBD1	TRBJ1-4	few	TRBV7-9	CASSYGTANEKLFF	TGTGCCAGCAGCTATGGGACAGCTAATGAAAAACTGTTTTTT
-	TRBJ2-1	few	TRBV11-2	CASSFSLNNEQFF	TGTGCCAGCAGCTTTTCCTTAAACAATGAGCAGTTCTTC
-	TRBJ2-5	many	TRBV30	CAWSVRETQYF	TGTGCCTGGAGTGTACGGGAGACCCAGTACTTC
-	TRBJ2-7	many	TRBV29-1	CSVEDGGGSYEQYF	TGCAGCGTTGAAGACGGAGGGGGCTCTTACGAGCAGTACTTC
-	TRBJ2-3	few	TRBV4-3	CASSQGLGTRADTQYF	TGCGCCAGCAGCCAGGGACTCGGAACGCGGGCAGATACGCAGTATTTT
-	TRBJ2-7	-	TRBV5-1	CASSLAITIEQYF	TGCGCCAGCAGCTTGGCAATCACGATCGAGCAGTACTTC
-	TRBJ2-3	-	TRBV11-3	CASSLVWGTSTDTQYF	TGTGCCAGCAGCTTAGTATGGGGGACTAGCACAGATACGCAGTATTTT
TRBD2	TRBJ2-3	-	TRBV5-5	CASLQAGDADTQYF	TGTGCCAGCCTGCAAGCGGGGGACGCAGATACGCAGTATTTT
TRBD1	TRBJ2-7	few	TRBV7-2	CASSQRPGQGPYEQYF	TGTGCCAGCAGCCAACGCCCGGGACAGGGGCCCTACGAGCAGTACTTC
-	TRBJ2-3	many	TRBV5-1	CASSFIGRGEDTQYF	TGCGCCAGCAGCTTTATAGGCAGGGGTGAAGATACGCAGTATTTT
-	TRBJ1-2	-	TRBV7-9	CASSLVEVYTF	TGTGCCAGCAGCTTAGTTGAAGTTTATACCTTC
-	TRBJ1-3	-	TRBV4-2	CASSPRGHGRGNTIYF	TGTGCCAGCAGCCCCCGTGGCCACGGACGTGGAAACACCATATATTTT
-	TRBJ1-1	few	TRBV12-3/TRBV12-4	CASSSTDRTIMNTEAFF	TGTGCCAGCAGTTCGACCGACAGAACCATCATGAACACTGAAGCTTTCTTT
-	TRBJ2-6	few	TRBV9	CASSAPRVGPGANVLTF	TGTGCCAGCAGCGCCCCTAGGGTGGGGCCTGGGGCCAACGTCCTGACTTTC
-	TRBJ2-1	many	TRBV20-1	CSARSYRDPEMRASYNEQFF	TGCAGTGCTAGATCCTACCGGGACCCCGAGATGAGGGCGTCCTACAATGAGCAGTTCTTC
-	TRBJ1-2	many	TRBV6-2/TRBV6-3	CASSYSPYGYTF	TGTGCCAGCAGTTACAGCCCCTATGGCTACACCTTC
TRBD1	TRBJ2-1	many	TRBV7-2	CASTNHRGEDNEQFF	TGTGCCAGCACGAACCACAGGGGGGAAGACAATGAGCAGTTCTTC
-	TRBJ1-3	few	TRBV9	CASSASTERNTIYF	TGTGCCAGCAGCGCGTCGACAGAGAGAAACACCATATATTTT
-	TRBJ2-5	-	TRBV20-1	CSARDGIGGETQYF	TGCAGTGCTAGAGATGGAATCGGAGGGGAGACCCAGTACTTC
-	TRBJ2-2	many	TRBV16	CASSERANTGELFF	TGTGCCAGCAGCGAGCGGGCTAACACCGGGGAGCTGTTTTTT
-	TRBJ2-1	-	TRBV3-1	CASSQGWSGSSYNEQFF	TGTGCCAGCAGTCAGGGGTGGTCGGGGAGCTCCTACAATGAGCAGTTCTTC